Reported below is one T cell receptor beta chain. What it binds is unknown. The study sampled nominally healthy donors, though unrecorded immune exposures were likely. The CDR3 runs 16 residues. The V segment lost 7 bases and the J segment 5 bases; nucleotides outside the gene matches: 16. Germline CDR1 and CDR2: LNHDA and SQIVND (reference sequence). Primers: 60 Vbeta forward and 13 Jbeta reverse. Produced via immunoSEQ multiplex PCR; TCRdb's table is partial and in-frame only. The table includes over 100,000 clones, about 74% detected once. The data were obtained in a study of cytomegalovirus exposure and HLA in healthy donors. The study, taken as a whole, reports: It is likely that the observed cluster of highly shared sequence variants was a sequencing artifact. TCR beta sequences reportedly predicted the HLA-A and HLA-B alleles of most subjects accurately. In a later analysis, specific HLA alleles were associated with 15,000 to 20,000 TCR beta sequences at a 0.05 false discovery rate.

Sequencing was done on a sample of PBMCs. The TCR was taken from a man aged 30 to 45 in good health and CMV-seropositive. The chain combines TRBV19 with TRBJ1-2, with TRBD1 matching 7 bases. CDR3 region: CASTTGALNTHYGYTF. CDR3 DNA sequence: TGTGCCAGTACTACAGGGGCACTCAATACGCATTATGGCTACACCTTC. Based on the CDR3 plus reference TRBV19 and TRBJ1-2, the full variable domain is DGGITQSPKYLFRKEGQNVTLSCEQNLNHDAMYWYRQDPGQGLRLIYYSQIVNDFQKGDIAEGYSVSREKKESFPLTVTSAQKNPTAFYLCASTTGALNTHYGYTFGSGTRLTVV.